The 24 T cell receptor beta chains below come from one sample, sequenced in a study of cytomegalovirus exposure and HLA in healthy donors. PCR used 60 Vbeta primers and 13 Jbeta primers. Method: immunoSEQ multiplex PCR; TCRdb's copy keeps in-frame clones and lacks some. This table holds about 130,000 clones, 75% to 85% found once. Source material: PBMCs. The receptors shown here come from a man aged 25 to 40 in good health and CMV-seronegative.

CDR3 DNA sequence: TGTGCCAGCAGCTTGGAACTTAGCTACGAGCAGTACTTC. Translated, it gives CASSLELSYEQYF. This rearrangement joins TRBV5-4 to TRBJ2-7; no clear D. This CDR3 has 13 amino acids. The germline gives CDR1 SGHNT, CDR2 YYREEE (reference sequence). V was pared by 0 bases and J by 3 bases, with 7 bases between.

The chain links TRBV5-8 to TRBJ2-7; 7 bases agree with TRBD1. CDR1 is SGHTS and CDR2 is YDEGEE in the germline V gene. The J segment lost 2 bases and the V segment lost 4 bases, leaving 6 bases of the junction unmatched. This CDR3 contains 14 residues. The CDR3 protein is CASSNLQGTYEQYF. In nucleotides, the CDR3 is TGTGCCAGCAGCAATTTACAGGGGACCTACGAGCAGTACTTC.

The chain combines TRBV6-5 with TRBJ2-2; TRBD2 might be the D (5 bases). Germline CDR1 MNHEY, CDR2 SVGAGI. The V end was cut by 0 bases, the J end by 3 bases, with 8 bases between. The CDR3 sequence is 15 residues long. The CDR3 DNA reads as TGTGCCAGCAGTTACTCCGGCGGGTACACCGGGGAGCTGTTTTTT. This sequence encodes CASSYSGGYTGELFF.

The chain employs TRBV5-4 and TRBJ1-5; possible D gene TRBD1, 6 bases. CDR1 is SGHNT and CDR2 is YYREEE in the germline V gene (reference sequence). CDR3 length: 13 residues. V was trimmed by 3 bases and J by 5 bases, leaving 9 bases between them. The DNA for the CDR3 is TGTGCCAGCAGCTACAACAGGGATCAGCCCCAGCATTTT. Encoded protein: CASSYNRDQPQHF.

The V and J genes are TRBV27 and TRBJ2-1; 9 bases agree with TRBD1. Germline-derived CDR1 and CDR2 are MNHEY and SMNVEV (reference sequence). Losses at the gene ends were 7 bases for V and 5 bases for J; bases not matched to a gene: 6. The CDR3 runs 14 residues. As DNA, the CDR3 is TGTGCCAGCAATACAGGGGGCAGTAACAATGAGCAGTTCTTC. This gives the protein CASNTGGSNNEQFF.

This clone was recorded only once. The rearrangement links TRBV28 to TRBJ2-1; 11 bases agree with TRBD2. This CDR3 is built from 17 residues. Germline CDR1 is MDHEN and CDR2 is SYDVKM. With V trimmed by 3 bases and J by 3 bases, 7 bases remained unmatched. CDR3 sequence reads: CASSFLASGRLYNEQFF. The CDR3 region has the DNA TGTGCCAGCAGTTTTCTGGCTAGCGGGAGGCTCTACAATGAGCAGTTCTTC.

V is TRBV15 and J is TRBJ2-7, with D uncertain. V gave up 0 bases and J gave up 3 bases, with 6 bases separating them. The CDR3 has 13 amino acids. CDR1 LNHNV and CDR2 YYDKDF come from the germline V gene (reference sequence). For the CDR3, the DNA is TGTGCCACCAGCAGAGATCACGGCTACGAGCAGTACTTC. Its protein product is CATSRDHGYEQYF. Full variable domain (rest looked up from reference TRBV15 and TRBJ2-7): DAMVIQNPRYQVTQFGKPVTLSCSQTLNHNVMYWYQQKSSQAPKLLFHYYDKDFNNEADTPDNFQSRRPNTSFCFLDIRSPGLGDTAMYLCATSRDHGYEQYFGPGTRLTVT.

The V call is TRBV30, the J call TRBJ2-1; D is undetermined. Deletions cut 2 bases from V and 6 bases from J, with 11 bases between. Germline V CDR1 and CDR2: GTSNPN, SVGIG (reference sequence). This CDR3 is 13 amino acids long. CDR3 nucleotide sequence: TGTGCCTGGAGTTCTGGAAGCGTCAATGAGCAGTTCTTC. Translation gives CAWSSGSVNEQFF.

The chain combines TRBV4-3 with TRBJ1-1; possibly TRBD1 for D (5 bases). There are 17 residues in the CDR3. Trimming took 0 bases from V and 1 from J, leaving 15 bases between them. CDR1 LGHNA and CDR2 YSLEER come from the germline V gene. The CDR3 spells CASSQDPLWGENTEAFF. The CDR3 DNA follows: TGCGCCAGCAGCCAAGATCCACTATGGGGGGAGAACACTGAAGCTTTCTTT.

The CDR3 reads CSVEETGVAYEQYF. The CDR3 DNA follows: TGCAGCGTTGAGGAGACAGGGGTAGCTTACGAGCAGTACTTC. This chain links TRBV29-1 with TRBJ2-7; TRBD1 aligns across 8 bases. CDR3 size: 14 residues. J lost 4 bases, V lost 3 bases, and 8 bases had no gene match. The germline V gene encodes CDR1 SQVTM and CDR2 ANQGSEA.

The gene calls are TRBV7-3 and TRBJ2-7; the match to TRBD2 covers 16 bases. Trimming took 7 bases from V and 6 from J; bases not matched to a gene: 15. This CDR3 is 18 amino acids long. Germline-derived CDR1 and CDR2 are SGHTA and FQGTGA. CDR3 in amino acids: CASTLGTPGLAGGGEQYF. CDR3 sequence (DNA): TGTGCCAGCACATTAGGGACGCCGGGACTAGCGGGAGGGGGCGAGCAGTACTTC.

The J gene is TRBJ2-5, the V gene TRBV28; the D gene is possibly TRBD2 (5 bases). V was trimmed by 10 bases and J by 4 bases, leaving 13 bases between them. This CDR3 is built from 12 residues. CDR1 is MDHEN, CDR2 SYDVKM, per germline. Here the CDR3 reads CATVRAGETQYF. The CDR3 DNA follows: TGTGCCACCGTACGGGCGGGAGAGACCCAGTACTTC.

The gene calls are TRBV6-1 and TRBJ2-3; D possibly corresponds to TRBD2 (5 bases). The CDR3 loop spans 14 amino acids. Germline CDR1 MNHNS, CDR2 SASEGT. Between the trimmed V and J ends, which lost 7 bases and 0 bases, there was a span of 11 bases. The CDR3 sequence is CASNPLASTDTQYF. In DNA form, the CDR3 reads TGTGCCAGCAACCCCCTAGCTAGCACAGATACGCAGTATTTT.

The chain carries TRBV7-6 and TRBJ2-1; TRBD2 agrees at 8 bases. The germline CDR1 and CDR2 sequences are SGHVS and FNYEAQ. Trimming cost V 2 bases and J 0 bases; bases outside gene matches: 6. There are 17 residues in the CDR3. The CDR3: CASSLPGGPSSYNEQFF. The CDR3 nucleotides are TGTGCCAGCAGCTTACCGGGAGGGCCGAGCTCCTACAATGAGCAGTTCTTC. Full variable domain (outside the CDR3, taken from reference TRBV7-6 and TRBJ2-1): GAGVSQSPRYKVTKRGQDVALRCDPISGHVSLYWYRQALGQGPEFLTYFNYEAQQDKSGLPNDRFSAERPEGSISTLTIQRTEQRDSAMYRCASSLPGGPSSYNEQFFGPGTRLTVL.

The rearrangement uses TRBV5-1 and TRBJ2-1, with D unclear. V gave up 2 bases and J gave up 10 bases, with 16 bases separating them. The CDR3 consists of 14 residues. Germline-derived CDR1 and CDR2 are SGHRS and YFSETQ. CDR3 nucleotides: TGCGCCAGCAGCTTCTCGACCGACTCTGCGGAGCAGTTCTTC. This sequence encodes CASSFSTDSAEQFF.

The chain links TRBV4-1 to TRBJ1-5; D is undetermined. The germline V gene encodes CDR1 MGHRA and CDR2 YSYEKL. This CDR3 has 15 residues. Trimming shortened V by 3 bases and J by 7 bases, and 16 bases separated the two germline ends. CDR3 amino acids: CASSQAWGAGQPQHF. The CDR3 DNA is TGCGCCAGCAGCCAGGCGTGGGGTGCGGGCCAGCCCCAGCATTTT.

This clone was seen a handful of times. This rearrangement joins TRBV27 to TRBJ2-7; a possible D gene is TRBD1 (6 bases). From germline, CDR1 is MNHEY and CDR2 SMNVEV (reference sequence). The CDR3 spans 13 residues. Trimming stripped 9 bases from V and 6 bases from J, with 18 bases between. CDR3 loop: CASTDSLRVEQYF. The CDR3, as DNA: TGTGCCAGTACGGACAGCCTACGGGTCGAGCAGTACTTC.

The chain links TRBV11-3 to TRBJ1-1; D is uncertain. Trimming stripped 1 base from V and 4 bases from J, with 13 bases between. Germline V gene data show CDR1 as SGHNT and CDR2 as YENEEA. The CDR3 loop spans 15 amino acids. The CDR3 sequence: CASSLAAAGSTEAFF. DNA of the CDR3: TGTGCCAGCAGCTTAGCGGCAGCGGGTAGCACTGAAGCTTTCTTT.

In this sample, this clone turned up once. This chain's CDR3 is CASSAGTGIYNEQFF. For the CDR3, the DNA is TGTGCCAGCAGCGCCGGGACAGGTATTTACAATGAGCAGTTCTTC. The chain uses TRBV11-3 and TRBJ2-1; TRBD1 aligns across 8 bases. The ends lost 5 bases at V and 4 bases at J; junction bases unmatched: 7. This CDR3 is built from 15 residues. Germline CDR1 and CDR2: SGHNT and YENEEA.

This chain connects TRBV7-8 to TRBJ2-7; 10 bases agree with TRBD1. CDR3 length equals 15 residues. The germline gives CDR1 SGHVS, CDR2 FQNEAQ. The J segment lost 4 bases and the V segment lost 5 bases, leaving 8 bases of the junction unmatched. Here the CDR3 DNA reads TGTGCCAGCAGCCATCGACAGGGGGCTCGGTACGAGCAGTACTTC. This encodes CASSHRQGARYEQYF.

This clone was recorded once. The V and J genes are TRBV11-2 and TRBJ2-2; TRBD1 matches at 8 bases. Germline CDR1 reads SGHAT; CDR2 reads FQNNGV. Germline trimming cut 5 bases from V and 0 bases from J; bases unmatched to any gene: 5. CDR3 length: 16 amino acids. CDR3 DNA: TGTGCCAGCAGCCGGGAGACAGGGGCGAACACCGGGGAGCTGTTTTTT. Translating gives CASSRETGANTGELFF.

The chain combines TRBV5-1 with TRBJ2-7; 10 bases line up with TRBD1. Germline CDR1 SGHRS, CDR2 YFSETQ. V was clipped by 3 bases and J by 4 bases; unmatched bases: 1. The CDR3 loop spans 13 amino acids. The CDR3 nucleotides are TGCGCCAGCAGCTGGGGACAGGGGTACGAGCAGTACTTC. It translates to CASSWGQGYEQYF.

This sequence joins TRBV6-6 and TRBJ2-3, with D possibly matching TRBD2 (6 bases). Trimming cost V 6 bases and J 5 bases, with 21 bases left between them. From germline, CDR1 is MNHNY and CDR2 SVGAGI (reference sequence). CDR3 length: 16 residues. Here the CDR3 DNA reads TGTGCCAGCAGCCCCGCATTCGGCGGGACGATAGATACGCAGTATTTT. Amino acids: CASSPAFGGTIDTQYF.

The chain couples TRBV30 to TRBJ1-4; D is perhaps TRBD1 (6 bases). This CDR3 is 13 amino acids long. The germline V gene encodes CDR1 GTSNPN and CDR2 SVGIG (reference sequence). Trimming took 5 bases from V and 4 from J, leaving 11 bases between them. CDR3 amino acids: CAWEDRNNEKLFF. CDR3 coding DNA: TGTGCCTGGGAAGACAGGAATAATGAAAAACTGTTTTTT.